The clone carrying this T cell receptor (beta chain) was detected only once. As yet, its antigen is unknown. The data were taken from a study of regulatory T cells in long-lasting Graves disease. Study-wide results and caveats: Possibly, too few samples lowered accuracy.

The time point was: newly diagnosed GD, antithyroid drugs for less than 3 months. Extracted PBMC RNA gave rise to the TCR library. Arm-PCR of CDR3 regions and iRepertoire HTBI primers were used to build TCR beta libraries. TCRdb re-analysed the multiplex PCR reads in MiXCR, keeping a single row per CDR3 protein. This repertoire shows 400,000 to 500,000 distinct CDR3 sequences, 15% to 20% found once; its top ten account for about a quarter. The length of the CDR3 is 13 residues. V shed 5 bases and J shed 7 bases, with 12 bases lying between them. CDR1 and CDR2 (germline): MNHEY, SVGEGT. These data were likewise used in another study, on T cells in Graves' hyperthyroidism and ophthalmopathy. That study adds: The hyperthyroidism was newly diagnosed and had lasted under 2 months; the patients were aged 18 to 65. First-round RT-PCR of the TCR CDR3 relied on the HTBI primer set.

J is TRBJ2-1 and V is TRBV6-2 or TRBV6-3; D is perhaps TRBD1 or TRBD2 (5 bases each). The sequenced sample was peripheral blood mononuclear cells (PBMCs), obtained at new diagnosis, from a patient treated with antithyroid drugs. The source is a woman in her late teens or twenties with Graves disease. The CDR3 reads CASSEIWGNEQFF. DNA for the CDR3: TGTGCCAGCAGTGAAATTTGGGGGAATGAGCAGTTCTTC.